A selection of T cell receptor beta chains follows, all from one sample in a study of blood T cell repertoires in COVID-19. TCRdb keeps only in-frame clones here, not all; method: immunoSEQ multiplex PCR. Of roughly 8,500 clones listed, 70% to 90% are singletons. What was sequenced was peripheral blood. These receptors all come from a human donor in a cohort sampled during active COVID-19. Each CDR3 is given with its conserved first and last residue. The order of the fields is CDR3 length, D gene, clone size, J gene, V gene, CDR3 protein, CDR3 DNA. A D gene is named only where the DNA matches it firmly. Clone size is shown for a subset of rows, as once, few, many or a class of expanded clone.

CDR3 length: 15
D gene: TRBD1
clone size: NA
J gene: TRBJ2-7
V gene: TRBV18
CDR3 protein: CASSPPQTGVYEQYF
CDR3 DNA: TGTGCCAGCTCACCACCCCAGACAGGGGTATACGAGCAGTACTTC

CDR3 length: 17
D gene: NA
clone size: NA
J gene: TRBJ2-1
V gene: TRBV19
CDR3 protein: CASSMVVGSGYYNEQFF
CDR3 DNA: TGTGCCAGTAGTATGGTCGTTGGTAGCGGATACTACAATGAGCAGTTCTTC

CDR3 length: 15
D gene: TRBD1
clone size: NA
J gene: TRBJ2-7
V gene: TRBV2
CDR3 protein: CASSEFRDSSYEQYF
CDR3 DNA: TGTGCCAGCAGTGAATTCCGGGACAGCTCCTACGAGCAGTACTTC

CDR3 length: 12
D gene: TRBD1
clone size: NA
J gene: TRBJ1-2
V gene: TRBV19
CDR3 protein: CASRTGNYGYTF
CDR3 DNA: TGTGCCAGTCGGACAGGAAACTATGGCTACACCTTC

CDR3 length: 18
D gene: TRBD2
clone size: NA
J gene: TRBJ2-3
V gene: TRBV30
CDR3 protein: CAWSVRGVPTTSTDTQYF
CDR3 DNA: TGTGCCTGGAGTGTACGGGGGGTCCCCACCACTAGCACAGATACGCAGTATTTT

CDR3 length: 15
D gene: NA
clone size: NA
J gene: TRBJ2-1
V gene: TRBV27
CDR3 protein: CASSRGPSSYNEQFF
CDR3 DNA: TGTGCCAGCTCAAGGGGTCCTAGCTCCTACAATGAGCAGTTCTTC

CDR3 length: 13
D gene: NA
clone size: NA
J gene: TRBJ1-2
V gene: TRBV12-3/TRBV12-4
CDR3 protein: CASSSRQVHGYTF
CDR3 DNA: TGTGCCAGCAGTTCCCGACAGGTCCATGGCTACACCTTC

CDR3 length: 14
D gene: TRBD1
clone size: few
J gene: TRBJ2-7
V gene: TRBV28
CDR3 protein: CASTLGQGTREQYF
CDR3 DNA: TGTGCCAGCACCCTGGGACAGGGAACGCGGGAGCAGTACTTC

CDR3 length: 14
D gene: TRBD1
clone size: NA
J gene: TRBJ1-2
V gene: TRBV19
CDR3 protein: CASSIGQGAYGYTF
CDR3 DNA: TGTGCCAGTAGTATCGGGCAGGGGGCCTATGGCTACACCTTC

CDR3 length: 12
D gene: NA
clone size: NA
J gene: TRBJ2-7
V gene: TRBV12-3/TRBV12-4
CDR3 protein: CASSFGGHEQYF
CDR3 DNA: TGTGCCAGCAGTTTTGGAGGGCACGAGCAGTACTTC

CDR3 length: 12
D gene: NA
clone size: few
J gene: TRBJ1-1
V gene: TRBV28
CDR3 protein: CASSTPRGWAFF
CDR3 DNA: TGTGCCAGCAGCACACCCAGGGGTTGGGCTTTCTTT